The clone carrying this T cell receptor (beta chain) was seen only a few times. No antigen is known for it. This sample was taken from a study of T cells in Graves' hyperthyroidism and ophthalmopathy. Across the study: Upon initial diagnosis and before any treatment, peripheral blood was collected. Study observations and caveats: Separation of ophthalmopathy from stable hyperthyroidism was achieved by a 13 V-J model.

The CDR3 runs to 17 residues. J was trimmed by 0 bases and V by 1 base; bases with no gene match: 9. CDR1 is SGHVS, CDR2 FQNEAQ, per germline. Amplification of TCR beta CDR3 regions was performed using RNA transcripts as template. Carried out on the TCR CDR3, a first-round RT-PCR used the HTBI primer set. One entry per CDR3 protein results from TCRdb running MiXCR on the multiplex PCR reads. The sample yields some 400,000 distinct CDR3 sequences, roughly 13% seen once. Graves' hyperthyroidism without ophthalmopathy progression within 18 months was termed stable. Patients between 18 and 65 years old had hyperthyroidism, newly diagnosed and lasting under 2 months.

The sample consisted of blood. This chain links TRBV7-8 with TRBJ2-7; 7 positions match TRBD2. The TCR comes from a woman aged 55 to 70 with Graves' hyperthyroidism. In DNA, the CDR3 is TGTGCCAGCAGCTTAGTGGATAGCGGGCGCAGCTCCTACGAGCAGTACTTC. This translates into CASSLVDSGRSSYEQYF.